The 9 T cell receptor beta chains in this list originate from one sample, sequenced in a study of beta chain features in type 1 diabetes. TCRB transcripts that were expressed got sequenced, as all of the isolated RNA had been reverse transcribed. Profiled with immunoSEQ multiplex PCR; TCRdb holds only in-frame clones, not every one. The sample contains around 330,000 clones, 11% of which appear only once. The sample comprised naive CD4+ T cells from blood. These receptors all come from a woman younger than 45 in good health.

To note about this clone: Additional DNA sequences in this sample encode the identical CDR3. The J gene is TRBJ2-7, the V gene TRBV5-1; 8 positions agree with TRBD2. V was clipped by 0 bases and J by 1 base; unmatched bases: 3. The germline V gene encodes CDR1 SGHRS and CDR2 YFSETQ. The CDR3 covers 15 residues. CDR3 nucleotides: TGCGCCAGCAGCTTGGCATTAGCGGGGTCCTACGAGCAGTACTTC. Amino acid sequence: CASSLALAGSYEQYF.

The rearrangement joins TRBV5-1 to TRBJ2-3; 8 nucleotides agree with TRBD2. V lost 4 bases to trimming and J lost 4 bases; unmatched junction nucleotides: 8. The CDR3 runs 15 residues. CDR1 and CDR2 from the germline V gene are SGHRS and YFSETQ. In nucleotides, the CDR3 is TGCGCCAGCAGCCCGGGGGGACTAGGCTCAGATACGCAGTATTTT. Encoded protein: CASSPGGLGSDTQYF.

This clone has a count of ten or more. The CDR3 nucleotides read TGCGCCAGCAGCCAGGTAGCGGGAGAGGATACGCAGTATTTT. Residues: CASSQVAGEDTQYF. The genes are TRBV4-3 and TRBJ2-3; 9 positions match TRBD2. CDR1 is LGHNA and CDR2 is YSLEER in the germline V gene. With V trimmed by 3 bases and J by 6 bases, 4 bases remained unmatched. This CDR3 contains 14 residues.

The chain links TRBV5-4 to TRBJ2-7; D may be TRBD2 (6 bases). V was pared by 1 base and J by 3 bases, with 11 bases between. The CDR3 consists of 14 residues. Germline CDR1 reads SGHNT; CDR2 reads YYREEE (reference sequence). The CDR3 nucleotides read TGTGCCAGCAGCTTGCATCTGGAGGGCTACGAGCAGTACTTC. Its protein is CASSLHLEGYEQYF.

Concerning this clone: One junction end disagrees with the germline gene, perhaps due to a read error. V and J are TRBV7-2 and TRBJ2-3; D call uncertain. CDR1 and CDR2 from the germline V gene are SGHTA and FQGNSA. The CDR3 loop spans 10 amino acids. The CDR3 sequence is CASSLDTYIF. DNA for the CDR3: TGTGCCAGCAGCTTAGACACGTACATTTTT. Variable domain in full (rest from reference TRBV7-2 and TRBJ2-3): GAGVSQSPSNKVTEKGKDVELRCDPISGHTALYWYRQSLGQGLEFLIYFQGNSAPDKSGLPSDRFSAERTGGSVSTLTIQRTQQEDSAVYLCASSLDTYIFGPGTRLTVL.

The chain recombines TRBV5-1 with TRBJ2-2, with TRBD2 matching 13 bases. From germline, CDR1 is SGHRS and CDR2 YFSETQ. CDR3 size: 16 residues. V shed 4 bases, J shed 5 bases, and the junction held 5 bases outside the gene matches. The CDR3 region has the DNA TGCGCCAGCAGCCGTCCGGGACTAGCGGGAACCGGGGAGCTGTTTTTT. This translates into CASSRPGLAGTGELFF.

This chain joins TRBV6-1 and TRBJ2-3; 13 nucleotides match TRBD2. In germline, CDR1 is MNHNS, CDR2 SASEGT. The CDR3 is made up of 16 amino acids. Trimming at V came to 4 bases and at J to 2 bases, leaving 3 bases not matched to a gene. In nucleotides, the CDR3 is TGTGCCAGCAGTGCCGGGACTAGCGGGAACACAGATACGCAGTATTTT. Its protein is CASSAGTSGNTDTQYF.

This clone was counted only a few times. The rearrangement uses TRBV29-1 and TRBJ2-4, with D possibly being TRBD1 (5 bases). The CDR3 runs 14 residues. V dropped 7 bases and J dropped 0 bases, with 13 bases sitting between them. The V gene's germline CDR1 is SQVTM and CDR2 ANQGSEA. The CDR3 spells CSEQGSSAKNIQYF. DNA of the CDR3: TGCAGCGAGCAGGGATCCTCAGCCAAAAACATTCAGTACTTC.

The V call is TRBV5-5, the J call TRBJ2-6, with 7 bases lining up with TRBD1. Germline lookup yields CDR1 SGHKS and CDR2 YYEKEE (reference sequence). After removal of 4 bases from V and 0 bases from J, the junction contained 7 bases not matched to a gene. This CDR3 contains 17 residues. The CDR3 region is CASSPPGQSSGANVLTF. CDR3 DNA sequence: TGTGCCAGCAGCCCCCCGGGACAGAGCTCTGGGGCCAACGTCCTGACTTTC.